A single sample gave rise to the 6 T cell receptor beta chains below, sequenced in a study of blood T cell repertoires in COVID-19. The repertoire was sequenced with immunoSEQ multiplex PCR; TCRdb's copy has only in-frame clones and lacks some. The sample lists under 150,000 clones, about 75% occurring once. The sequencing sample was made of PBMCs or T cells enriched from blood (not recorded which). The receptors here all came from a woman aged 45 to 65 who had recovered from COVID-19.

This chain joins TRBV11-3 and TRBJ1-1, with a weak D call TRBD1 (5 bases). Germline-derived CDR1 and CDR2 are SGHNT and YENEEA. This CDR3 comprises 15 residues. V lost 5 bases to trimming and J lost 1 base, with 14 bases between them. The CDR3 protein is CASSPGPTANTEAFF. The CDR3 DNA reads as TGTGCCAGCAGCCCAGGGCCGACAGCGAACACTGAAGCTTTCTTT.

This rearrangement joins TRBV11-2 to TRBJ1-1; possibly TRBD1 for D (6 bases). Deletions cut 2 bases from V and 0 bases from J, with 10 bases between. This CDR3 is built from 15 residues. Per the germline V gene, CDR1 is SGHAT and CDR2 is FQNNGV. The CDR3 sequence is CASSLIRGLNTEAFF. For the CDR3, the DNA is TGTGCCAGCAGCTTAATCAGGGGTTTGAACACTGAAGCTTTCTTT.

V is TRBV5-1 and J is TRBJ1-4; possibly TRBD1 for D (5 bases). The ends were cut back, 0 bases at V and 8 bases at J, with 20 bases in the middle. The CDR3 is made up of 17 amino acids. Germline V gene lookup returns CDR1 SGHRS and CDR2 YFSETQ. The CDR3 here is CASSLAGTIPSGEKLFF. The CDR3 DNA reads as TGCGCCAGCAGCTTGGCCGGGACTATCCCAAGCGGGGAAAAACTGTTTTTT.

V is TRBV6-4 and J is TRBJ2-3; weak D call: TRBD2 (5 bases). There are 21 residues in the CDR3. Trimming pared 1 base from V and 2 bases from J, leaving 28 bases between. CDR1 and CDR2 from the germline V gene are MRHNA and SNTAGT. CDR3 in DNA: TGTGCCAGCAGTGACTTAGCCCACGTCGGTGTCGGGGAGCCTAACACAGATACGCAGTATTTT. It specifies CASSDLAHVGVGEPNTDTQYF.

The CDR3 nucleotides read TGTGCCTGGAGTGTACTAGCGGGAAGCCAAGAGACCCAGTACTTC. This translates into CAWSVLAGSQETQYF. V usage is TRBV30 and J usage is TRBJ2-5; 10 bases map to TRBD2. This CDR3 contains 15 residues. CDR1 is GTSNPN, CDR2 SVGIG, per germline (reference sequence). Unmatched junction bases numbered 2, after V lost 0 bases and J lost 1 base.

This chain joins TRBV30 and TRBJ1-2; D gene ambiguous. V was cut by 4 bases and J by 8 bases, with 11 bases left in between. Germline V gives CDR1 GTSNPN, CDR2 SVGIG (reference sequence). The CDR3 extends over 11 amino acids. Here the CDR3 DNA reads TGTGCCTGGACGCGGGGAGACGGCTACACCTTC. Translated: CAWTRGDGYTF. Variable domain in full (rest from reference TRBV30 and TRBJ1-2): SQTIHQWPATLVQPVGSPLSLECTVEGTSNPNLYWYRQAAGRGLQLLFYSVGIGQISSEVPQNLSASRPQDRQFILSSKKLLLSDSGFYLCAWTRGDGYTFGSGTRLTVV.